This T cell receptor beta chain was recovered during a study of human T cells and chemical hapten exposure (dated by TCRdb to 2020 to 2023). Regarding the study in general: For sensitization, 2% DPC in acetone was applied to a 2 cm by 2 cm area of upper inner arm skin. Libraries were combined into a pool for sequencing, and differences in TCR yield between samples came mainly from small differences in library volumes within the pool. Peripheral blood TCR repertoire changes were tracked in vivo in alopecia patients during primary and secondary sensitization to the hapten diphenylcyclopropenone (DPC). Twenty-nine alopecia patients provided blood for TCR sequencing at one to four time points (pre-sensitization, 2, 6 and 24 weeks). The patient cohort, mostly female, included alopecia areata with under or over 50% scalp involvement, alopecia totalis and alopecia universalis. Throughout the study period of around 25 weeks, patients also received therapeutic DPC doses to the scalp every week. Blood samples were taken from patients before sensitization (week 0) and then at 2, 6 and about 24 weeks after DPC sensitization. Patch testing on the upper back used Finn chambers containing 0.01% DPC, with scoring done after 6 days according to International Contact Dermatitis Research Group standards.

The library was obtained by RACE. TCRdb records NextSeq 500 as the sequencer. Library preparation attached unique molecular identifiers to individual cDNA molecules for quantitative, reproducible TCR counting. Each blood RNA sample was used to sequence both TCR alpha and TCR beta chains. Processing in the source paper ran as follows. The median number of TCRs per sample was 90,000 to 100,000, ranging from 23,224 to 690,600. V, J and CDR3 annotation of the TCR reads was performed with the Decombinator software suite. To make PS versus PT1 abundance plots, every sample was subsampled to the same number of TCRs (28,000). TCRs were defined as expanded if absent before sensitization and observed at least eight times at the 2-week time point. TCRdb passed the public sequencing reads through fastp at Q25 and MiXCR, retaining productive beta sequences. All rows with the same CDR3 protein become a single entry with the most common DNA and genes. Here the V and J calls rest on TCRdb's processing, not on the authors' analysis. Recorded for this sample are about 51,000 distinct CDR3 sequences; around a tenth of them occurred a single time. The ten largest make up 11% to 15% of the sample.

Beyond this particular receptor, the publication reports: No change with DPC sensitization was found in the number of TCRs above 1 in 1000 frequency, and no evidence of global repertoire structure alterations was found. The number of PT1 expanded TCRs positively correlated with patch test score, significant at thresholds 8, 16 and 32 but not 4. Significantly more large CDR3 similarity clusters were formed by expanded TCRs than by pre-sensitization or healthy control sets, consistent with antigen-driven responses. All patients had alopecia, a presumed autoimmune disease, so their immune response might differ from that of healthy individuals. Repeated subsampling changed both the strength of the expansion versus patch-test correlation and the threshold at which that correlation became significant.

In the case of this clonotype: Which antigen it targets is not known. No much larger clonotype is one base removed from it; base qualities were not supplied.

At the junction V is shortened by 5 bases and J by 2 bases, with 13 bases in between. CDR1 and CDR2 are read off the germline V gene (reference sequence) as SGHAT and FQDESV. Reading from cysteine to phenylalanine, the CDR3 counts 14 amino acids. Only CDR3 DNA is held: 42 bases, read in frame from base 1. The sample's time point label, decoded: pre-sensitization, week 0. Sample treatment or condition, as interpreted from the label and publication: therapeutic diphenylcyclopropenone sensitization with weekly scalp DPC. At each patch-test visit, blood was drawn before the patch test was applied. Eligible patients were aged 18 to 70, diagnosed with alopecia, deemed suitable for DPC therapy, and excluded if pregnant. Total RNA was extracted from unfractionated whole blood collected in Tempus Blood RNA tubes.

Recombination linked TRBV11-1 to TRBJ2-7, with the D gene not confidently named. The source is a woman between 40 and 50 years old with alopecia areata. Some clones in this sample may be carry-over from other donors' samples. The input for sequencing was whole blood, taken in connection with sensitization to the hapten diphenylcyclopropenone (DPC). This receptor carries the CDR3 CASSPRYTTYEQYF. Here is the DNA: TGTGCCAGCAGCCCCCGTTACACCACCTACGAGCAGTACTTC.